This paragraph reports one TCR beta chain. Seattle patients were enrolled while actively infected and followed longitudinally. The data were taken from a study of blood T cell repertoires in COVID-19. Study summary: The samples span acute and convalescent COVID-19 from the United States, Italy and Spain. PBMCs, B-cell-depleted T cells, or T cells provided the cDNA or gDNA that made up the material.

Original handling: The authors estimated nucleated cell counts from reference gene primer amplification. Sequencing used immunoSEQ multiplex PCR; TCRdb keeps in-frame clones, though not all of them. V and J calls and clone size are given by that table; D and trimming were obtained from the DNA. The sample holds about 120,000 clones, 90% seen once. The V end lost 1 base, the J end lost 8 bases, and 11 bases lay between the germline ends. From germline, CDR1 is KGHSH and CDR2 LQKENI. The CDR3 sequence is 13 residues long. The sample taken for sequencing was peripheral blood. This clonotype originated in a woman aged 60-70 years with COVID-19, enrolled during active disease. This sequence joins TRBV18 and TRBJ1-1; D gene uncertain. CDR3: CASSPRRVQEAFF. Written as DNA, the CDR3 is TGTGCCAGCTCACCACGGAGGGTCCAAGAAGCTTTCTTT.